The T cell receptor (beta chain) described here comes from a study of blood T cell repertoires in COVID-19. Study context: Researchers got acute and convalescent COVID-19 samples from the United States, Italy and Spain. T cells, B-cell-depleted T cells, or PBMCs provided the cDNA or gDNA that served as material.

Original analysis: Reference gene primer amplification in the assay estimated nucleated cell counts. Here immunoSEQ multiplex PCR was the method, and the copy in TCRdb shows in-frame clones only, minus some. The V and J calls and clone size are taken from that table; D and trimming were inferred from the DNA. The table shows approximately 290,000 clones, with about 88% occurring only once. Germline V gene lookup returns CDR1 LNHNV and CDR2 YYDKDF (reference sequence). The CDR3 extends over 19 amino acids. The V gene end was trimmed by 1 base and the J gene end by 0 bases; junction bases not matched to a gene: 10. This clone occurred once.

The TCR originated in a woman aged 55-75 years with acute or convalescent COVID-19. V and J are TRBV15 and TRBJ2-3, with TRBD2 identical over 10 bases. The specimen sequenced was peripheral blood. The CDR3 DNA sequence: TGTGCCACCAGCAGAGCCCTAGCGGGAGCCTACTCTAGCACAGATACGCAGTATTTT. As protein: CATSRALAGAYSSTDTQYF.